Included here is one T cell receptor (beta chain) sequence, with context. What this receptor recognizes is not known. The record has no base qualities; no much larger clone is one base away. Trimming leaves V shorter by 5 bases and J shorter by 0 bases, with the junction holding 14 bases beyond the gene matches. The CDR3 runs 18 residues from the cysteine to the phenylalanine. The read is trimmed to its CDR3 DNA, 54 bases read in frame from base 1. CDR1 and CDR2 are drawn from the germline V gene: SGHVS, FNYEAQ. The data belong to a study of CD8+ T cells in alopecia areata (dated by TCRdb to 2016 to 2018). At the level of the whole study: Treated patients were enrolled in an open-label pilot trial of oral tofacitinib at 5 to 10 mg twice daily for moderate-to-severe alopecia areata. Tofacitinib was administered for 6 to 18 months, and 6 months of follow-up off drug were then conducted to assess delayed response and recurrence. The SALT score, which quantifies the percentage of affected scalp surface area, was used to measure disease severity in treated patients. High-throughput TCRbeta sequencing was used to examine T cell clonal expansion in alopecia areata in both the C3H/HeJ mouse model and human patients. On the human side, TCRbeta sequencing was run on scalp tissue and on sorted CD4+ and CD8+ peripheral blood T cells from healthy controls and from alopecia areata patients with either patchy or totalis/universalis disease. Biopsies were taken from tofacitinib-treated patients at baseline and at 4 and 24 weeks of treatment, and a later scalp biopsy was taken in several of the tofacitinib-treated patients. Scalp clonality was compared across normal scalp (n=4), patchy alopecia areata scalp (n=8), and alopecia totalis/universalis scalp (n=8). The RNA source kit depended on sample type: the PAXgene miRNA kit for fixed scalp, the miRNeasy kit for PBMCs, and the RNeasy kit for mouse skin. TCRbeta CDR3 regions were amplified by immunoSEQ multiplex PCR using 35 Vbeta forward and 13 Jbeta reverse primers. Results the study describes overall, beyond this receptor: With tofacitinib, both scalp clonality and the number of expanded CD8+ clones among the top 100 scalp clones went down significantly. TCR sequences shared between patients were less clear than in mice, possibly partly because of HLA diversity in the patient population. Unlike mouse skin, which is dominated by gammadelta T cells, normal human skin has resident alphabeta T cells that are also sequenced, and this complicates analysis of the scalp TCR repertoire. Many expanded lesional clones persisted in scalp and blood during tofacitinib treatment, which may partly explain relapse after stopping treatment. Because the treated cohort was small and had only one nonresponder, larger studies are needed to examine links between baseline CD8+ expansion and response. Compared with normal scalp, lesional scalp, particularly in alopecia totalis/universalis, had higher clonality and more expanded CD8+ clones, which suggests antigenic drive.

The method was the immunoSEQ multiplex PCR assay. RNA was extracted from all samples and reverse transcribed into cDNA, which served as template for TCR sequencing. SuperScript III was used for first-strand cDNA synthesis, primed with a 2:1 mix of oligo-dT and random hexamers. A synthetic immune receptor repertoire was used to gauge amplification bias, and whatever bias remained was removed computationally. As for how the authors treated the data: After raw reads were preprocessed to remove errors, the CDR3 was defined following IMGT conventions as running from the conserved cysteine to phenylalanine. Clonality was computed by normalizing Shannon entropy by log2 of the number of productive unique TCRs and subtracting the result from 1. CD4 or CD8 identity of scalp clones was inferred by cross-referencing scalp TCRbeta sequences with sorted blood CD4 and CD8 repertoires. TCRdb provides this immuneACCESS table in a form limited to in-frame rearrangements. Some clones are lacking; in checked studies, under half of them reflect an unresolved V gene, and why the rest are absent is not known. V, J and clone size reflect that table, while D and trimming were determined from the DNA. The sample yields a few hundred thousand clones; around two fifths were counted once. The ten largest clones take up 0.48% of the sample.

The label giving this sample's treatment or condition can be read as: oral pan-JAK inhibitor, 5-10 mg twice daily. Lesional scalp punch biopsies and peripheral blood were obtained from alopecia areata patients. After PBMCs were isolated by density centrifugation and stained for CD3, CD4 and CD8, a FACSAria was used to sort CD4+ and CD8+ T cells. The receptor's source is a human donor with alopecia areata. Here the chain combines TRBV7-6 and TRBJ2-7, with 9 central nucleotides matching TRBD2. Source: CD4+ T cells sorted from blood, taken at approximately week 31, from a patient treated with tofacitinib. The CDR3 has the sequence CASSPSTSGGRSSYEQYF. The DNA reads as follows: TGTGCCAGCAGCCCCAGTACGAGCGGGGGGCGTAGCTCCTACGAGCAGTACTTC. Supplemented by the reference TRBV7-6 and TRBJ2-7 proteins around the CDR3, the complete variable domain is GAGVSQSPRYKVTKRGQDVALRCDPISGHVSLYWYRQALGQGPEFLTYFNYEAQQDKSGLPNDRFSAERPEGSISTLTIQRTEQRDSAMYRCASSPSTSGGRSSYEQYFGPGTRLTVT.